A single sample gave rise to the 5 T cell receptor beta chains below, sequenced in a study of blood T cells in healthy people across ages. Through a sample-barcoded 5' primer and a J-beta primer mix, a second PCR was run for roughly 6 to 11 cycles. TCRdb fed the 5' RACE reads into MiXCR, producing one record per CDR3 protein. This repertoire shows about 570,000 distinct CDR3 sequences, 27% found once; its top ten account for over 3.5%. These records were also assigned to another study, of T cells of mothers and their children.

The sequenced sample consisted of blood. The receptors originated from a boy between 2 and 10 years old in good health.

This clonotype was found a few times. V and J are TRBV29-1 and TRBJ2-6; D gene uncertain. The germline V and J ends were trimmed by 4 bases and 9 bases, with 10 bases remaining between them. The V gene's germline CDR1 is SQVTM and CDR2 ANQGSEA. The CDR3 is made up of 12 amino acids. CDR3 in amino acids: CSVVLAGNVLTF. CDR3 nucleotide sequence: TGCAGCGTTGTTCTCGCCGGCAACGTCCTGACTTTC.

This rearrangement joins TRBV7-9 to TRBJ1-2, with D perhaps matching TRBD1 (6 bases). The CDR3 loop spans 12 amino acids. Trimming removed 5 bases at V and 7 bases at J, with 11 bases between. Germline V gives CDR1 SEHNR, CDR2 FQNEAQ (reference sequence). This chain's CDR3 is CASSTQGGGYTF. The CDR3 DNA sequence: TGTGCCAGCAGCACACAGGGTGGTGGCTACACCTTC.

V gene TRBV12-3 or TRBV12-4 combines with J gene TRBJ2-5; unclear D gene. Matching the DNA end better, TRBJ2-7 makes the J call doubtful. The CDR3 length is 14 residues. The CDR3 DNA reads as TGTGCCAGCAGTGCCTACCAAGACTCCTACGAGCAGTACTTC. It encodes CASSAYQDSYEQYF.

This clonotype was seen only a few times. This rearrangement joins TRBV12-3 or TRBV12-4 to TRBJ2-5; 9 nucleotides align to TRBD2. Trimming cost V 6 bases and J 5 bases; bases outside gene matches: 7. The CDR3 sequence is 14 residues long. The DNA for the CDR3 is TGTGCCAGCAGGACAGCGGGAGGTGTCGAGACCCAGTACTTC. Residues: CASRTAGGVETQYF.

The chain uses TRBV3-1 and TRBJ1-1; 8 positions agree with TRBD1. This CDR3 spans 17 amino acids. Germline V gene lookup returns CDR1 LGHDT and CDR2 YNNKEL (reference sequence). J lost 2 bases, V lost 0 bases, and 8 bases had no gene match. This CDR3 is CASSQEHRGVTNTEAFF. CDR3 coding DNA: TGTGCCAGCAGCCAAGAGCACAGGGGGGTTACCAACACTGAAGCTTTCTTT.